This TCR beta chain emerged from a study of shared clonotypes between healthy human individuals. Study-level points and caveats: For sorted subsets, rarefaction showed incomplete sequencing despite large depth.

The CDR3 extends over 12 amino acids. CDR1 and CDR2 from the germline V gene are MNHNY and SVGAGI (reference sequence). V was trimmed by 10 bases and J by 5 bases, leaving 14 bases between them. Of note for this clone: Its target is not known.

At the deep level, the assay was run. Some clones are missing from TCRdb's copy, which holds only in-frame ones; the method was immunoSEQ multiplex PCR. Of 2 million to 2.5 million clones listed, approximately 94% were seen once; the top ten hold 0.1% to 0.15%. Sequenced: naive CD4+ T cells sorted from blood. Subset indicated: CD45RA+ positively selected. This chain uses TRBV6-6 with TRBJ1-2; D is undetermined. This receptor was obtained from a man between 18 and 29 years old in good health. The CDR3 loop reads CATGLTEYGYTF. The CDR3, as DNA: TGTGCCACCGGACTGACGGAGTATGGCTACACCTTC.